This TCR beta chain was profiled in a study of blood T cell repertoires in COVID-19. The germline gives CDR1 SGHTA, CDR2 FQGNSA. CDR3 size: 14 residues. Germline trimming cut 4 bases from V and 3 bases from J; bases unmatched to any gene: 6. There are a few counts of this clone. Authors' data handling: The authors estimated nucleated cell counts from reference gene primer amplification. The table came from immunoSEQ multiplex PCR; TCRdb's copy has only in-frame clones and leaves some out. V, J and clone size are taken as reported in that table, and D and trimming were inferred from the DNA itself. Of roughly 120,000 clones in the sample, 60% to 85% were seen once.

The rearrangement links TRBV7-2 to TRBJ2-7; 7 bases line up with TRBD1. The clonotype comes from a man between 65 and 79 years old with acute or convalescent COVID-19. The material sequenced was peripheral blood. DNA of the CDR3: TGTGCCAGCAGCTACCCGGGACAGAACTACGAGCAGTACTTC. Amino acids: CASSYPGQNYEQYF.